These 3 T cell receptor beta chains were sequenced from one sample in a study of cytomegalovirus exposure and HLA in healthy donors. PCR primers comprised 60 Vbeta and 13 Jbeta primers. Sequenced by immunoSEQ multiplex PCR; TCRdb stores in-frame clones only, minus some. The sample table includes 150,000 to 200,000 clones. The specimen sequenced was PBMCs. These TCRs come from a woman between 55 and 75 years old in good health and CMV-seronegative.

The chain employs TRBV11-3 and TRBJ1-3; D unresolved. V shed 2 bases and J shed 0 bases, with 8 bases lying between them. CDR1 and CDR2 (germline): SGHNT, YENEEA. The CDR3 is 15 amino acids. CDR3 sequence reads: CASSLRSGSGNTIYF. DNA of the CDR3: TGTGCCAGCAGCTTACGGAGCGGCTCTGGAAACACCATATATTTT.

V usage is TRBV6-5 and J usage is TRBJ1-1; D is ambiguous. Germline V gene sequence: CDR1 MNHEY, CDR2 SVGAGI. The V gene lost 0 bases and the J gene lost 1 base, with 9 bases spanning the gap. The length of the CDR3 is 15 residues. The CDR3: CASSYSFRWNTEAFF. CDR3 in DNA: TGTGCCAGCAGTTACTCGTTCAGGTGGAACACTGAAGCTTTCTTT.

The DNA of the CDR3 is TGCGCCAGCAGCCTCGGACAGGGGCAAACTGAAGCTTTCTTT. Protein: CASSLGQGQTEAFF. J is TRBJ1-1 and V is TRBV4-3; 9 bases are shared with TRBD1. J was trimmed by 5 bases and V by 4 bases; bases with no gene match: 5. Germline V gene lookup returns CDR1 LGHNA and CDR2 YSLEER. This CDR3 region has 14 residues.